These T cell receptor beta chains were read from a single sample in a study of vaccination and CD4 T cells after COVID-19. A single record per CDR3 protein comes from TCRdb applying MiXCR to the PCR reads. In the table there are around 20,000 distinct CDR3 sequences, about three fifths of which are singletons. Which antigens these TCRs recognize remains unknown. The input for sequencing was CD4+ T cells from blood, cultured in vitro, taken before SARS-CoV-2 vaccination. Receptors were obtained from a human donor who had recovered from COVID-19. The CDR3 runs from the conserved cysteine through the conserved F or W. The order of the fields is V gene, D gene, clone size, J gene, CDR3 protein, CDR3 DNA. A D gene is named only where the DNA matches it firmly. Rows give clone size only sometimes, using once, few, many, or a class for an expanded clone.

>TRBV6-2/TRBV6-3|TRBD2|few|TRBJ2-7
CASRGGSSEQYF
TGTGCCAGCAGAGGCGGGAGCAGCGAGCAGTACTTC
>TRBV7-2|TRBD1|.|TRBJ2-7
CASSLGGTGVYEQYF
TGTGCCAGCAGCTTAGGGGGGACAGGGGTTTACGAGCAGTACTTC
>TRBV29-1|.|.|TRBJ2-3
CSALEGAVDTQYF
TGCAGCGCCCTGGAGGGGGCGGTGGATACGCAGTATTTT
>TRBV20-1|.|few|TRBJ2-5
CSAQYQETQYF
TGCAGTGCTCAGTACCAAGAGACCCAGTACTTC
>TRBV7-2|.|.|TRBJ2-3
CASSLQGLGGDTQYF
TGTGCCAGCAGCTTACAGGGCTTGGGCGGGGATACGCAGTATTTT
>TRBV5-1|TRBD1|.|TRBJ1-1
CASGPGTGSRINTEAFF
TGCGCCAGCGGCCCCGGGACAGGGAGTCGTATCAACACTGAAGCTTTCTTT
>TRBV7-8|.|.|TRBJ1-5
CASSPLTLDQPQHF
TGTGCCAGCAGCCCCTTAACTTTGGATCAGCCCCAGCATTTT
>TRBV19|TRBD1|.|TRBJ1-5
CASRVRGENSQHF
TGTGCCAGTAGAGTCAGGGGGGAAAACTCCCAGCATTTT
>TRBV7-2|.|.|TRBJ2-2
CASSLEPILNTGELFF
TGTGCCAGCAGCTTAGAACCGATCCTAAACACCGGGGAGCTGTTTTTT
>TRBV2|.|few|TRBJ2-2
CASSPSGELFF
TGTGCCAGCAGTCCGTCCGGGGAGCTGTTTTTT
>TRBV28|.|.|TRBJ1-1
CASSLWQGPYTEAFF
TGTGCCAGCAGTTTGTGGCAGGGGCCCTACACTGAAGCTTTCTTT
>TRBV4-2|.|.|TRBJ2-7
CASSQGKEQYF
TGTGCCAGCAGCCAGGGTAAGGAGCAGTACTTC
>TRBV6-1|.|.|TRBJ1-2
CASSPRGGSGYTF
TGTGCCAGCAGCCCCCGGGGTGGGAGTGGCTACACCTTC
>TRBV20-1|TRBD1|few|TRBJ1-2
CSARPGTGSNYGYTF
TGCAGTGCTAGACCCGGGACAGGGAGTAACTATGGCTACACCTTC
>TRBV7-9|TRBD2|few|TRBJ2-5
CASSGRTSGRQETQYF
TGTGCCAGCAGCGGGAGGACTAGCGGGAGGCAAGAGACCCAGTACTTC
>TRBV12-3/TRBV12-4|.|.|TRBJ1-5
CASSFSSNQPQHF
TGTGCCAGCAGTTTTAGTAGCAATCAGCCCCAGCATTTT
>TRBV20-1|TRBD2|.|TRBJ2-3
CSASGTAGGLDTQYF
TGCAGTGCCTCCGGTACAGCGGGAGGGCTAGATACGCAGTATTTT
>TRBV20-1|TRBD1|medium-sized|TRBJ1-5
CSASNPAQGNNQPQHF
TGCAGTGCTAGTAACCCAGCACAGGGGAACAATCAGCCCCAGCATTTT
>TRBV27|TRBD2|once|TRBJ2-1
CASSQKGLAGGEQFF
TGTGCCAGCAGCCAAAAGGGACTAGCGGGGGGTGAGCAGTTCTTC
>TRBV30|.|.|TRBJ2-7
CACAGWGDEQYF
TGTGCCTGCGCAGGTTGGGGCGACGAGCAGTACTTC
>TRBV6-1|.|few|TRBJ1-5
CASRRTLVSNQPQHF
TGTGCCAGCAGAAGGACGCTCGTTAGCAATCAGCCCCAGCATTTT
>TRBV5-4|.|.|TRBJ2-5
CASSDPGASSETQYF
TGTGCCAGCAGCGACCCCGGGGCCTCTTCGGAGACCCAGTACTTC
>TRBV19|.|.|TRBJ2-7
CASSIPGASYEQYF
TGTGCCAGTAGTATCCCAGGGGCATCCTACGAGCAGTACTTC
>TRBV5-4|.|.|TRBJ2-5
CASSLANPVAETQYF
TGTGCCAGCAGCTTGGCCAACCCGGTCGCAGAGACCCAGTACTTC
>TRBV6-1|.|.|TRBJ1-5
CASSEGPGPNQPQHF
TGTGCCAGCAGTGAGGGACCAGGACCTAATCAGCCCCAGCATTTT
>TRBV11-2|TRBD2|.|TRBJ2-1
CASSLEASGGNEQFF
TGTGCCAGCAGCTTAGAGGCTAGCGGTGGGAATGAGCAGTTCTTC
>TRBV20-1|.|few|TRBJ1-5
CSASNRADQPQHF
TGCAGTGCTAGCAACAGGGCGGATCAGCCCCAGCATTTT
>TRBV20-1|.|few|TRBJ1-5
CSANGNNQPQHF
TGCAGTGCTAACGGGAACAATCAGCCCCAGCATTTT
>TRBV6-5|.|.|TRBJ1-5
CASSYSRDSNQPQHF
TGTGCCAGCAGTTACTCGCGGGACAGCAATCAGCCCCAGCATTTT
>TRBV7-6|.|.|TRBJ2-7
CASSLGQRAYEQYF
TGTGCCAGCAGCTTAGGCCAGCGGGCCTACGAGCAGTACTTC
>TRBV20-1|.|few|TRBJ2-5
CSARVWGGETQYF
TGCAGTGCTAGAGTTTGGGGCGGGGAGACCCAGTACTTC
>TRBV5-1|.|.|TRBJ2-1
CASSSSEGVSYNEQFF
TGCGCCAGCAGCTCCTCTGAGGGGGTCTCCTACAATGAGCAGTTCTTC
>TRBV4-1|.|few|TRBJ1-6
CASSLTGINSPLHF
TGCGCCAGCAGCCTTACTGGTATAAATTCACCCCTCCACTTT
>TRBV20-1|.|.|TRBJ2-3
CSARGVGGPTDTQYF
TGCAGTGCTAGAGGGGTGGGAGGCCCCACAGATACGCAGTATTTT
>TRBV6-1|TRBD1|.|TRBJ1-4
CASSRKAGTGNIF
TGTGCCAGCAGCCGCAAAGCCGGGACAGGGAATATTTTT
>TRBV25-1|TRBD2|once|TRBJ2-1
CASSEGPNRTSGRGTYNEQFF
TGTGCCAGCAGTGAGGGCCCTAACCGGACTAGCGGGAGAGGTACCTACAATGAGCAGTTCTTC
>TRBV6-2/TRBV6-3|.|.|TRBJ1-5
CAANWGNQPQHF
TGTGCCGCCAACTGGGGAAATCAGCCCCAGCATTTT
>TRBV18|TRBD1|.|TRBJ2-2
CASSPTRTGANTGELFF
TGTGCCAGCTCACCAACAAGGACAGGGGCGAACACCGGGGAGCTGTTTTTT
>TRBV20-1|.|.|TRBJ1-4
CSAAIRSTNEKLFF
TGCAGTGCTGCCATCAGATCAACTAATGAAAAACTGTTTTTT
>TRBV5-1|TRBD1|.|TRBJ2-3
CASSPGQGLVSTDTQYF
TGCGCCAGCAGCCCGGGACAGGGCCTAGTCAGCACAGATACGCAGTATTTT
>TRBV20-1|.|.|TRBJ1-3
CSARRTSALSGNTIYF
TGCAGTGCTAGAAGGACATCAGCCCTCTCTGGAAACACCATATATTTT
>TRBV7-6|TRBD2|.|TRBJ2-2
CASSLEGTSGRNTGELFF
TGTGCCAGCAGCTTAGAAGGGACTAGCGGGAGGAACACCGGGGAGCTGTTTTTT
>TRBV20-1|TRBD1|.|TRBJ2-7
CSARPQGKSYYEQYF
TGCAGTGCTAGGCCACAGGGGAAGTCTTACTACGAGCAGTACTTC
>TRBV19|TRBD2|.|TRBJ2-1
CASSIGGRAHNEQFF
TGTGCCAGTAGTATCGGTGGGAGGGCCCACAATGAGCAGTTCTTC
>TRBV27|TRBD1|few|TRBJ1-6
CASSLTGAHNSPLHF
TGTGCCAGCAGTTTAACAGGGGCCCATAATTCACCCCTCCACTTT
>TRBV20-1|TRBD1|.|TRBJ1-1
CSATDRGVGTEAFF
TGCAGTGCCACGGACAGGGGGGTAGGCACTGAAGCTTTCTTT
>TRBV5-1|TRBD2|.|TRBJ2-1
CASSLALLAGTNEQFF
TGCGCCAGCAGCTTGGCCCTACTAGCGGGGACCAATGAGCAGTTCTTC
>TRBV7-8|TRBD2|.|TRBJ2-7
CASSKGTSGSYEQYF
TGTGCCAGCAGCAAGGGGACTAGCGGGAGCTACGAGCAGTACTTC
>TRBV21-1|.|.|TRBJ2-7
CASSNKHQGTSYEQYF
TGTGCCAGCAGCAATAAGCATCAAGGGACTTCGTACGAGCAGTACTTC
>TRBV20-1|TRBD2|.|TRBJ2-1
CSARASGSWNEQFF
TGCAGTGCTAGGGCTAGCGGGAGTTGGAATGAGCAGTTCTTC
>TRBV19|TRBD1|.|TRBJ2-5
CASSGPGQQETQYF
TGTGCCAGTAGTGGGCCGGGACAGCAAGAGACCCAGTACTTC
>TRBV7-9|.|.|TRBJ1-5
CASSLSPNQPQHF
TGTGCCAGCAGCTTATCGCCTAATCAGCCCCAGCATTTT
>TRBV14|TRBD1|.|TRBJ2-3
CASSQEEGQLFTDTQYF
TGTGCCAGCAGCCAAGAAGAGGGACAGTTGTTCACAGATACGCAGTATTTT
>TRBV28|.|.|TRBJ1-5
CASSARGWSSNQPQHF
TGTGCCAGCAGTGCACGAGGCTGGTCTAGCAATCAGCCCCAGCATTTT
>TRBV20-1|TRBD2|.|TRBJ2-1
CSALYTSGGNSYNEQFF
TGCAGTGCTTTATACACTAGCGGGGGGAACTCCTACAATGAGCAGTTCTTC